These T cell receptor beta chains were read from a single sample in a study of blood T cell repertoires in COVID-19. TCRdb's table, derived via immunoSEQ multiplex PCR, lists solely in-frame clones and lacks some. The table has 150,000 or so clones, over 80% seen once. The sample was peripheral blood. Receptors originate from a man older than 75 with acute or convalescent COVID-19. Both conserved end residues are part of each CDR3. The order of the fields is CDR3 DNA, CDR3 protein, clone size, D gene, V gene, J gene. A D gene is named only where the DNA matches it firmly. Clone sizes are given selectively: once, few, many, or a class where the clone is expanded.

TGTGCCAGCAGTACATCACAGGGGCGGTCTAGCAATCAGCCCCAGCATTTT	CASSTSQGRSSNQPQHF	NA	TRBD1	TRBV6-2/TRBV6-3	TRBJ1-5
TGTGCCAGCAGTTCCGGGACAAGCTATGGCTACACCTTC	CASSSGTSYGYTF	NA	NA	TRBV28	TRBJ1-2
TGTGCCAGCAGCCATGACAGCAGCTATCAGCCCCAGCATTTT	CASSHDSSYQPQHF	NA	NA	TRBV5-8	TRBJ1-5
TGTGCCAGCATTACCGGCGGAAATAATGAAAAACTGTTTTTT	CASITGGNNEKLFF	once	NA	TRBV28	TRBJ1-4
TGTGCTAGCACACCGGGACAGGGAGGGCAAGAGACCCAGTACTTC	CASTPGQGGQETQYF	NA	TRBD1	TRBV12-5	TRBJ2-5
TGTGCCACCAGTGACTCTTGGGCCTATGGCTACACCTTC	CATSDSWAYGYTF	once	NA	TRBV24-1	TRBJ1-2
TGTGCCAGCAGTTTTTCAGGGATCTCTGGAAACACCATATATTTT	CASSFSGISGNTIYF	NA	NA	TRBV27	TRBJ1-3
TGTGCCAGCAGCTTACCCCGAGACAGGGCAAATTCACCCCTCCACTTT	CASSLPRDRANSPLHF	NA	TRBD1	TRBV7-2	TRBJ1-6
TGTGCCAGCAGTCGGGACAGTTCCAATCAGCCCCAGCATTTT	CASSRDSSNQPQHF	NA	TRBD1	TRBV28	TRBJ1-5
TGTGCCAGCAGCGACGGACAGGGCATTGAAAAACTGTTTTTT	CASSDGQGIEKLFF	NA	TRBD1	TRBV7-9	TRBJ1-4
TGTGCCAGCAGTGAGTCAGGGGGGTACTATGGCTACACCTTC	CASSESGGYYGYTF	NA	TRBD1	TRBV6-1	TRBJ1-2
TGTGCCAGCAGCTTAGGATACAGGGGGCGATTGGAGGACACTGAAGCTTTCTTT	CASSLGYRGRLEDTEAFF	NA	TRBD1	TRBV11-2	TRBJ1-1
TGCAGTGCTACAGCGAATGAAAAACTGTTTTTT	CSATANEKLFF	NA	NA	TRBV20-1	TRBJ1-4
TGTGCCAGTAGTATAACGTCTGGGGACAGCTATGAAAAACTGTTTTTT	CASSITSGDSYEKLFF	once	TRBD1	TRBV19	TRBJ1-4
TGTGCCAGCAGCCCCGGATCAGCGGGAGGGAGCAATGAGCAGTTCTTC	CASSPGSAGGSNEQFF	NA	TRBD2	TRBV7-9	TRBJ2-1
TGTGCCAGTAGTATAGGTGGGGAGTCTGAAGCTTTCTTT	CASSIGGESEAFF	NA	NA	TRBV19	TRBJ1-1
TGTGCTGGGGGCAGCCCTTATAGCAATCAGCCCCAGCATTTT	CAGGSPYSNQPQHF	NA	NA	TRBV6-1	TRBJ1-5
TGCGCCAGTAGCCGTACGACTTCGATCGGGAAACTGTTTTTT	CASSRTTSIGKLFF	NA	NA	TRBV5-1	TRBJ1-4
TGCGCCAGCAGCCCCGACAGATGGAACACTGAAGCTTTCTTT	CASSPDRWNTEAFF	once	NA	TRBV4-1	TRBJ1-1
TGTGCCAGCTCACCGGGACAGACGAGCACTGAAGCTTTCTTT	CASSPGQTSTEAFF	NA	TRBD1	TRBV18	TRBJ1-1
TGCAGCGCGAGGAGGGGCACCAACTATGGCTACACCTTC	CSARRGTNYGYTF	NA	NA	TRBV29-1	TRBJ1-2
TGCGCCAGCAGCTTGGACTTGACAGATACGCAGTATTTT	CASSLDLTDTQYF	NA	NA	TRBV5-1	TRBJ2-3